A single sample gave rise to the 9 T cell receptor beta chains below, sequenced in a study of blood T cell repertoires in COVID-19 (dated by TCRdb to the early 2020s). Library prep was done by the immunoSEQ multiplex PCR assay. Here the immuneACCESS table is served through TCRdb, limited to in-frame sequences with V and J called. Missing clones are a known gap in these copies; in checked studies unresolved V genes cover under half, and the rest lacks a known reason. For this sample the table gives about 170,000 clones, of which roughly 90% were detected only once. The ten most abundant clones make up roughly 9.7% of the sample. Sequenced input: peripheral blood. All receptors come from a woman aged 55 to 70 with COVID-19, enrolled during active disease.

The chain combines TRBV4-3 with TRBJ2-5, with 14 bases matching TRBD2. Germline V gives CDR1 LGHNA, CDR2 YSLEER. The ends lost 4 bases at V and 4 bases at J; junction bases unmatched: 8. The CDR3 spans 17 residues. CDR3 DNA: TGCGCCAGCAGCCTCTCGGGACTAGCGGGAGAGGGAGAGACCCAGTACTTC. Protein: CASSLSGLAGEGETQYF.

The chain links TRBV2 to TRBJ1-5, with 9 bases fitting TRBD1. This CDR3 region has 14 residues. The germline V gene has CDR1 SNHLY and CDR2 FYNNEI. The junction had 5 bases not matched to a gene; V was cut back by 6 bases and J by 5 bases. As DNA, the CDR3 is TGTGCCAGCAGATACGACAGGGGGGATCAGCCCCAGCATTTT. Amino acids: CASRYDRGDQPQHF.

This chain joins TRBV6-2 or TRBV6-3 and TRBJ2-7, with 7 positions matching TRBD2. The CDR3 has 15 residues. In germline, CDR1 is MNHEY, CDR2 SVGEGT. V shed 4 bases and J 2 bases; nucleotides not matched to a gene: 8. CDR3 region: CASSFLLAPTYEQYF. The CDR3 nucleotides read TGTGCCAGCAGTTTCTTACTAGCGCCCACCTACGAGCAGTACTTC.

The chain is built from TRBV3-1 (or the pseudogene TRBV3-2) and TRBJ2-7; 7 bases match TRBD1. The ends lost 1 base at V and 3 bases at J; junction bases unmatched: 3. The CDR3 totals 14 residues. Per germline, CDR1 LGHDT and CDR2 YNNKEL (reference sequence). The CDR3 loop reads CASSQGTGLYEQYF. The CDR3 coding sequence is TGTGCCAGCAGCCAAGGGACAGGCCTCTACGAGCAGTACTTC.

The J gene is TRBJ2-2, the V gene TRBV6-5; 9 bases align to TRBD2. V shed 0 bases and J 7 bases; nucleotides not matched to a gene: 6. The CDR3 runs to 16 residues. Germline assignment: CDR1 MNHEY and CDR2 SVGAGI. CDR3 sequence (DNA): TGTGCCAGCAGTTACTCGGGCGGGAGGGCCGGCGGGGAGCTGTTTTTT. Translation gives CASSYSGGRAGGELFF.

This chain connects TRBV30 to TRBJ2-3, with 14 bases fitting TRBD2. V lost 2 bases and J lost 0; bases outside the gene matches: 7. Germline loops: CDR1 GTSNPN, CDR2 SVGIG (reference sequence). This CDR3 region has 18 residues. CDR3 residues: CAWSTGLAGVGSTDTQYF. The CDR3 coding sequence is TGTGCCTGGAGTACGGGACTAGCGGGAGTAGGTAGCACAGATACGCAGTATTTT.

V gene TRBV7-8 combines with J gene TRBJ1-1; 8 bases fit TRBD1. The CDR3 is made up of 15 amino acids. The trim removed 5 bases at V and 5 bases at J, leaving 10 bases unmatched. Germline V gene lookup returns CDR1 SGHVS and CDR2 FQNEAQ. The CDR3 nucleotides read TGTGCCAGCAGCGCAGACAGGGGTACGAAGACTGAAGCTTTCTTT. Translated: CASSADRGTKTEAFF.

The chain combines TRBV4-3 with TRBJ1-4; 9 nucleotides align to TRBD1. Germline CDR1 and CDR2: LGHNA and YSLEER. The V gene end was trimmed by 4 bases and the J gene end by 5 bases; junction bases not matched to a gene: 5. CDR3 length: 15 residues. The CDR3 DNA reads TGCGCCAGCAGCCGAGGGGACAGGGAAAATGAAAAACTGTTTTTT. Protein sequence: CASSRGDRENEKLFF.

The chain employs TRBV30 and TRBJ2-7; 7 bases align to TRBD1. This CDR3 has 12 amino acids. V shed 5 bases and J 4 bases; nucleotides not matched to a gene: 5. Germline CDR1 reads GTSNPN; CDR2 reads SVGIG (reference sequence). DNA of the CDR3: TGTGCCTGGCAGACAGGGAGTTACGAGCAGTACTTC. Translated, it gives CAWQTGSYEQYF. The variable domain in full, completed from reference TRBV30 and TRBJ2-7, reads SQTIHQWPATLVQPVGSPLSLECTVEGTSNPNLYWYRQAAGRGLQLLFYSVGIGQISSEVPQNLSASRPQDRQFILSSKKLLLSDSGFYLCAWQTGSYEQYFGPGTRLTVT.